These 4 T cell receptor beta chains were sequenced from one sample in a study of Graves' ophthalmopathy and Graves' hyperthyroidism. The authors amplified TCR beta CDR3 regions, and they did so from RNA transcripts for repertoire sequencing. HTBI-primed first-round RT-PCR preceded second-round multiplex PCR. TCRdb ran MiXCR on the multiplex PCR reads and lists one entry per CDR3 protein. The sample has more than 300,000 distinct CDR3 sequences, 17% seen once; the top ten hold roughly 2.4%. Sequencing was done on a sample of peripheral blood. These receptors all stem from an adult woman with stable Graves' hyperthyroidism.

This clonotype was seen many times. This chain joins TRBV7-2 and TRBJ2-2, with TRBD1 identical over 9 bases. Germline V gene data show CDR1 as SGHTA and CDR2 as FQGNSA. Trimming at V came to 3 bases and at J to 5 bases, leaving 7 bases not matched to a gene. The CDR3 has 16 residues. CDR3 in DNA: TGTGCCAGCAGCTTGAACAGGGGGCCGGTAACCGGGGAGCTGTTTTTT. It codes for CASSLNRGPVTGELFF.

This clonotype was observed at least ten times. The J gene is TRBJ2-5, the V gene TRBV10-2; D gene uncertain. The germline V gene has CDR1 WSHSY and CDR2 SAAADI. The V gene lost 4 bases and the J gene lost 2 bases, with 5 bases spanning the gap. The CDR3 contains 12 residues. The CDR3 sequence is CASSVQQETQYF. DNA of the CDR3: TGCGCCAGCAGTGTTCAGCAAGAGACCCAGTACTTC.

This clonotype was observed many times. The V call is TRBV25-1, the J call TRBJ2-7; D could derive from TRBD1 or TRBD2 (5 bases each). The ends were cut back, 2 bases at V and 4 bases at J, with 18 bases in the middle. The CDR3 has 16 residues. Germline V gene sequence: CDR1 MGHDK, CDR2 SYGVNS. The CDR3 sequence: CASSEGRRTEGYEQYF. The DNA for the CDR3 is TGTGCCAGCAGTGAAGGTCGCAGAACTGAGGGGTACGAGCAGTACTTC.

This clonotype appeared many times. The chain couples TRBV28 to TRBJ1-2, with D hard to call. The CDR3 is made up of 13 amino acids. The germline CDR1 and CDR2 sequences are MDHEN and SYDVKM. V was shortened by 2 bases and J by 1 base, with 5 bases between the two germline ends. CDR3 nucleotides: TGTGCCAGCAGTTTAGTAATTAACTATGGCTACACCTTC. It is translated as CASSLVINYGYTF.